This T cell receptor beta chain was captured by sequencing in a study of regulatory T cells in long-lasting Graves disease. The time point was: newly diagnosed GD, antithyroid drugs for less than 3 months. PBMCs provided the RNA from which the TCR library was made. The authors built TCR beta libraries using iRepertoire HTBI primers and Arm-PCR of CDR3 regions. TCRdb recomputed calls from the multiplex PCR reads with MiXCR, one row per CDR3 protein. Among about 420,000 distinct CDR3 sequences listed, over 15% were seen once. Trimming pared 4 bases from V and 12 bases from J, leaving 13 bases between. Germline V gene lookup returns CDR1 SGHTA and CDR2 FQGTGA. The CDR3 is 12 amino acids. This clonotype came up many times. In addition, the sample was reused for a study of T cells in Graves' hyperthyroidism and ophthalmopathy.

This rearrangement joins TRBV7-3 to TRBJ2-1; possible D gene TRBD2, 5 bases. Sequenced here: peripheral blood mononuclear cells (PBMCs), sampled at new diagnosis, from a patient treated with antithyroid drugs. The TCR was taken from a woman under 30 with Graves disease. CDR3 region: CASSSSGGWQFF. The CDR3 DNA follows: TGTGCCAGCAGCTCCAGCGGTGGCTGGCAGTTCTTC.